The present T cell receptor (beta chain) was sequenced within a study of cytomegalovirus exposure and HLA in healthy donors. The CDR3 extends over 13 amino acids. Germline V CDR1 and CDR2: SNHLY, FYNNEI. With 7 bases clipped from V and 5 bases from J, the junction kept 2 bases outside the gene matches. Whole-study results and caveats: Specificity for CMV antigens was confirmed in vitro for a few of the CMV-associated chains.

Only in-frame clones appear in the TCRdb table, and some are missing; sequencing was by immunoSEQ multiplex PCR. The table has about 90,000 clones, roughly 83% seen once. In regard to this clone: No antigen is known for it.

The source of this sequence is a woman under 30 in good health and CMV-seropositive. The gene calls are TRBV2 and TRBJ1-5, with 10 bases lining up with TRBD1. Sample: PBMCs. CDR3 sequence: CASTGQGDQPQHF. The CDR3 nucleotides read TGTGCCAGCACAGGACAGGGGGATCAGCCCCAGCATTTT.